A single sample gave rise to the 15 T cell receptor beta chains below, sequenced in a study of cytomegalovirus exposure and HLA in healthy donors (dated by TCRdb to 2016 to 2017). The library came from the immunoSEQ multiplex PCR assay. The multiplex PCR relied on a mix of 60 forward primers for TCR Vbeta segments and 13 reverse primers for TCR Jbeta segments. TCRdb's version of the immuneACCESS table is confined to in-frame rearrangements and falls short of the full clone set. An unresolved V gene accounts for under half of the shortfall where checked; the remainder is of unknown origin. This sample has about 120,000 clones in its table, and around 62% of those were observed once. Roughly 9% of the sample is held by the ten biggest clonotypes. The sample comprised PBMCs. These receptors were taken from a woman aged 40 to 55 in good health and CMV-seropositive.

J is TRBJ2-1 and V is TRBV19; TRBD2 matches at 9 bases. The CDR3 has 17 amino acids. Trimming took 6 bases from V and 0 from J; bases not matched to a gene: 9. CDR1 LNHDA and CDR2 SQIVND come from the germline V gene (reference sequence). The CDR3 spells CASRKATSGSSYNEQFF. The CDR3 nucleotides are TGTGCCAGTAGAAAAGCGACTAGCGGCAGCTCCTACAATGAGCAGTTCTTC.

This clone occurred a few times. The DNA of the CDR3 is TGTGCCAGCACCCAAAATCAAGAGACCCAGTACTTC. Translating it yields CASTQNQETQYF. The chain joins TRBV7-2 to TRBJ2-5, with no clear D. With 7 bases removed from V and 2 bases from J, the gap between germline ends came to 8 bases. The CDR3 totals 12 residues. CDR1 and CDR2 (germline): SGHTA, FQGNSA.

CDR3 coding DNA: TGCGCCAGCAGCTTGCCCCCTTCTGGGGCCAACGTCCTGACTTTC. Translated: CASSLPPSGANVLTF. The chain is built from TRBV5-1 and TRBJ2-6; D is undetermined. The CDR3 extends over 15 amino acids. The germline V gene encodes CDR1 SGHRS and CDR2 YFSETQ. The V and J ends lost 1 base and 1 base respectively, with 6 bases between them.

V gene TRBV5-1 combines with J gene TRBJ2-1; unclear D gene. With 4 bases removed from V and 6 bases from J, the gap between germline ends came to 5 bases. Germline-derived CDR1 and CDR2 are SGHRS and YFSETQ. The CDR3 loop spans 11 amino acids. The CDR3 loop is CASSLGNEQFF. The CDR3 bases are TGCGCCAGCAGCCTAGGCAATGAGCAGTTCTTC.

The chain carries TRBV6-1 and TRBJ2-5; no clear D. The CDR3 sequence is 14 residues long. Trimming pared 6 bases from V and 2 bases from J, leaving 13 bases between. Germline V gives CDR1 MNHNS, CDR2 SASEGT. The chain's CDR3 is CASRPGSLQETQYF. For the CDR3, the DNA is TGTGCCAGCAGACCCGGGTCCTTACAAGAGACCCAGTACTTC.

The V call is TRBV5-1, the J call TRBJ2-3; 7 nucleotides line up with TRBD1. The CDR3 has 16 amino acids. Per the germline V gene, CDR1 is SGHRS and CDR2 is YFSETQ. Trimming took 2 bases from V and 3 from J; bases not matched to a gene: 9. The DNA for the CDR3 is TGCGCCAGCAGCTTTACCGGGACAGTAGGGACAGATACGCAGTATTTT. Translating it yields CASSFTGTVGTDTQYF. The full variable domain, rest sourced from reference TRBV5-1 and TRBJ2-3, is KAGVTQTPRYLIKTRGQQVTLSCSPISGHRSVSWYQQTPGQGLQFLFEYFSETQRNKGNFPGRFSGRQFSNSRSEMNVSTLELGDSALYLCASSFTGTVGTDTQYFGPGTRLTVL.

The V gene is TRBV7-3, the J gene TRBJ2-2; D not resolved. CDR1 is SGHTA, CDR2 FQGTGA, per germline. The CDR3 covers 14 residues. The ends were cut back, 5 bases at V and 4 bases at J, with 11 bases in the middle. The CDR3 nucleotides read TGTGCCAGCAGCCCGACCCCGGGCACCGGGGAGCTGTTTTTT. This encodes CASSPTPGTGELFF.

J is TRBJ2-1 and V is TRBV7-2; 11 bases line up with TRBD2. V dropped 6 bases and J dropped 9; count of bases not matched to a gene: 1. The CDR3 contains 12 residues. Looked up from germline, CDR1 is SGHTA and CDR2 is FQGNSA. The CDR3 loop reads CASRGTSGEQFF. The CDR3 DNA follows: TGTGCCAGCAGGGGGACTAGCGGTGAGCAGTTCTTC.

This clone was detected only a few times. This chain uses TRBV19 with TRBJ1-1, with 9 nucleotides matching TRBD1. With 6 bases clipped from V and 6 bases from J, the junction kept 14 bases outside the gene matches. Germline loops: CDR1 LNHDA, CDR2 SQIVND (reference sequence). This CDR3 comprises 16 residues. DNA for the CDR3: TGTGCCAGTAGCCCCTCTTCCTGGACAGGGGAATCTGAAGCTTTCTTT. Protein: CASSPSSWTGESEAFF.

The rearrangement links TRBV19 to TRBJ2-1, with a tentative D call TRBD2 (6 bases). CDR3 size: 15 residues. V lost 0 bases, J lost 7 bases, and 13 bases lay in between. Germline CDR1 is LNHDA and CDR2 is SQIVND (reference sequence). The DNA of the CDR3 is TGTGCCAGTAGTATAGATCGGGACTTAGCAAATGAGCAGTTCTTC. It yields the protein CASSIDRDLANEQFF. Combining the CDR3 with reference TRBV19 and TRBJ2-1 gives the whole variable domain DGGITQSPKYLFRKEGQNVTLSCEQNLNHDAMYWYRQDPGQGLRLIYYSQIVNDFQKGDIAEGYSVSREKKESFPLTVTSAQKNPTAFYLCASSIDRDLANEQFFGPGTRLTVL.

This rearrangement joins TRBV7-2 to TRBJ1-1; D not certain. Germline assignment: CDR1 SGHTA and CDR2 FQGNSA. CDR3 length: 13 residues. V shed 6 bases and J shed 1 base, with 9 bases lying between them. CDR3 DNA: TGTGCCAGCAGGGACTCGGGGAACACTGAAGCTTTCTTT. It is translated as CASRDSGNTEAFF. Full variable domain (remainder filled in from reference TRBV7-2 and TRBJ1-1): GAGVSQSPSNKVTEKGKDVELRCDPISGHTALYWYRQSLGQGLEFLIYFQGNSAPDKSGLPSDRFSAERTGGSVSTLTIQRTQQEDSAVYLCASRDSGNTEAFFGQGTRLTVV.

The chain has TRBV7-9 and TRBJ1-4; maybe TRBD1 (6 bases). V lost 5 bases and J lost 0, with 13 bases in between. CDR3 size: 16 residues. Germline loops: CDR1 SEHNR, CDR2 FQNEAQ (reference sequence). In DNA form, the CDR3 reads TGTGCCAGCAGCCCTAGCGGGACATCAACTAATGAAAAACTGTTTTTT. Translated, it gives CASSPSGTSTNEKLFF.

This clone was seen more than once but under ten times. Here the CDR3 reads CASSWASGGDYNEQFF. As DNA, the CDR3 is TGTGCCAGCTCGTGGGCTAGCGGCGGGGATTACAATGAGCAGTTCTTC. The rearrangement joins TRBV19 to TRBJ2-1, with TRBD2 matching over 7 bases. The CDR3 totals 16 residues. Trimming removed 9 bases from V and 4 bases from J; junction bases left unmatched: 15. Germline V gives CDR1 LNHDA, CDR2 SQIVND (reference sequence).

This clone has just a few counts. The rearrangement joins TRBV4-1 to TRBJ2-7; 10 bases align to TRBD2. The CDR3 runs to 16 residues. V shed 4 bases, J shed 3 bases, and the junction held 9 bases outside the gene matches. Germline-derived CDR1 and CDR2 are MGHRA and YSYEKL. This chain's CDR3 is CASSPTRASGSYEQYF. Written as DNA, the CDR3 is TGCGCCAGCAGCCCGACTCGGGCTAGCGGGAGCTACGAGCAGTACTTC.

V is TRBV27 and J is TRBJ1-1, with unresolved D. This CDR3 is built from 13 residues. Trimming cost V 2 bases and J 3 bases, with 7 bases left between them. Germline-derived CDR1 and CDR2 are MNHEY and SMNVEV (reference sequence). CDR3 protein: CASSLNSYTEAFF. The CDR3 DNA reads TGTGCCAGCAGTTTAAACTCCTACACTGAAGCTTTCTTT.